This T cell receptor (beta chain) derives from a study of cytomegalovirus exposure and HLA in healthy donors. PCR amplification relied on 60 Vbeta primers (plus 13 Jbeta primers). Libraries were prepared by immunoSEQ multiplex PCR; TCRdb keeps only in-frame clonotypes and omits some of them. This sample has 150,000 or so clones, with roughly three quarters found just once. The CDR3 length is 13 residues. Germline V CDR1 and CDR2: GTSNPN, SVGIG (reference sequence). Deletions cut 2 bases from V and 5 bases from J, with 13 bases between. V gene TRBV30 combines with J gene TRBJ2-7; D is perhaps TRBD1 (5 bases). Input material: PBMCs. The source of this sequence is a man aged 40-49 years in good health and CMV-seropositive. The CDR3 nucleotides read TGTGCCTGGAGTACAGACAGAGGCAACGAGCAGTACTTC. Protein: CAWSTDRGNEQYF.